This passage covers 8 T cell receptor beta chains from one sample sequenced in a study of T-cell reconstitution after alpha-beta-depleted transplantation in children. Unique molecular identifiers featured in how the TCRbeta library was prepared. TCRdb passed the PCR reads through MiXCR, listing each CDR3 protein once. The data show 800,000 to 1,000,000 distinct CDR3 sequences, roughly 29% seen once. The starting material was PBMCs, mostly from graft donor cells, obtained 360 days after TCRalphabeta/CD19-depleted stem cell transplant. These receptors were taken from a boy under two years old who had a stem cell transplant for SCID, so the T cells may come from the graft donor.

This chain joins TRBV4-3 and TRBJ2-7; TRBD1 might be the D (6 bases). This CDR3 is built from 14 residues. The germline CDR1 and CDR2 sequences are LGHNA and YSLEER. Trimming stripped 1 base from V and 6 bases from J, with 13 bases between. The CDR3 sequence is CASSQGQVLSEQYF. CDR3 DNA sequence: TGCGCCAGCAGCCAAGGACAGGTCCTGAGCGAGCAGTACTTC.

This clonotype was observed many times. The gene calls are TRBV15 and TRBJ2-1; possible D gene TRBD2, 6 bases. Trimming left V 0 bases short and J 6 bases short, with 21 bases between. Germline lookup yields CDR1 LNHNV and CDR2 YYDKDF (reference sequence). The CDR3 extends over 18 amino acids. The CDR3 DNA is TGTGCCACCAGCAGAGATAGAGGGGAAGGAGGGCGACTCAATGAGCAGTTCTTC. Its protein product is CATSRDRGEGGRLNEQFF.

This sequence joins TRBV5-1 and TRBJ2-2; D gene unclear. Germline V lookup: CDR1 SGHRS, CDR2 YFSETQ. The ends were cut back, 0 bases at V and 0 bases at J, with 6 bases in the middle. The CDR3 is 15 amino acids. The CDR3 region is CASSLDGPNTGELFF. Written as DNA, the CDR3 is TGCGCCAGCAGCTTGGACGGGCCGAACACCGGGGAGCTGTTTTTT.

In its sample, this clonotype was seen once. Here the CDR3 DNA reads TGCAGCGTTGAAGGGGGCAAGAAGACCCAGTACTTC. It translates to CSVEGGKKTQYF. This chain joins TRBV29-1 and TRBJ2-5; the D gene is possibly TRBD1 (5 bases). CDR3 length: 12 amino acids. The V end was cut by 1 base, the J end by 6 bases, with 9 bases between. From germline, CDR1 is SQVTM and CDR2 ANQGSEA.

This clonotype showed up many times. V gene TRBV6-1 combines with J gene TRBJ2-7; D is unclear. The CDR3 totals 14 residues. Germline V lookup: CDR1 MNHNS, CDR2 SASEGT. Trimming pared 7 bases from V and 9 bases from J, leaving 22 bases between. CDR3 DNA sequence: TGTGCCAGCAAGGCTAGGAGCTCCAAAATTGGGCAGTACTTC. Translation gives CASKARSSKIGQYF.

This chain uses TRBV15 with TRBJ2-3, with 8 bases matching TRBD2. The V and J ends lost 6 bases and 6 bases, in that order; junction bases with no gene match: 8. The length of the CDR3 is 14 residues. Germline V lookup: CDR1 LNHNV, CDR2 YYDKDF (reference sequence). In DNA form, the CDR3 reads TGTGCCACCAGGCTAGCGGGTAGATCCGATACGCAGTATTTT. This encodes CATRLAGRSDTQYF.

The chain couples TRBV6-1 to TRBJ1-2, with TRBD1 identical over 10 bases. This CDR3 is 14 amino acids long. Germline assignment: CDR1 MNHNS and CDR2 SASEGT. With 6 bases clipped from V and 4 bases from J, the junction kept 5 bases outside the gene matches. The CDR3, as DNA: TGTGCCAGCAGGACAGGGGGCTCCGCCTATGGCTACACCTTC. This translates into CASRTGGSAYGYTF.

The gene calls are TRBV7-3 and TRBJ2-2; possible D gene TRBD1, 5 bases. Trimming shortened V by 4 bases and J by 1 base, and 13 bases separated the two germline ends. This CDR3 contains 16 residues. Germline CDR1 reads SGHTA; CDR2 reads FQGTGA. The CDR3 DNA follows: TGTGCCAGCAGCTCCCGACAGACTCTGAACACCGGGGAGCTGTTTTTT. It is translated as CASSSRQTLNTGELFF.